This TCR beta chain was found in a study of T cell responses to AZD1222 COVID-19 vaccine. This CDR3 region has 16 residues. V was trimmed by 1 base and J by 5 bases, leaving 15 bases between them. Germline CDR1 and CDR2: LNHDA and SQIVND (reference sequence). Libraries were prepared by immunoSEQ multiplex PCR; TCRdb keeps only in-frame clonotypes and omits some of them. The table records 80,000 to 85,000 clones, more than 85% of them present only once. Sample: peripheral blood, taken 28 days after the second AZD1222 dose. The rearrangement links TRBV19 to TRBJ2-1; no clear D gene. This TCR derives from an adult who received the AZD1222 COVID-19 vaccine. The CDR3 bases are TGTGCCAGTAGTATAGTCCCGTCTAGTGTAAACAATGAGCAGTTCTTC. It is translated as CASSIVPSSVNNEQFF.